This TCR beta chain was obtained from a study of blood T cell repertoires in COVID-19. Study overall: PBMCs, B-cell-depleted T cells, or T cells provided the cDNA or gDNA that made up the material.

Authors' processing steps: Amplification with reference gene primers provided the estimates of nucleated cell counts. TCRdb's copy holds only in-frame clones and misses some; the assay was immunoSEQ multiplex PCR. For V, J and clone size, that table is used; D and trimming come from the DNA. The sample carries 80,000 to 95,000 clones, more than 75% recorded once. Trimming cost V 5 bases and J 2 bases; bases outside gene matches: 7. CDR1 and CDR2 from the germline V gene are SGHNT and YYREEE (reference sequence). There are 16 residues in the CDR3. The material sequenced was peripheral blood. The TCR sequence derives from a woman between 70 and 85 years old with acute or convalescent COVID-19. The chain is built from TRBV5-4 and TRBJ2-5; 12 nucleotides line up with TRBD2. CDR3 nucleotide sequence: TGTGCCAGCAGGCGAGCTAGCGGGGGGGATCAAGAGACCCAGTACTTC. Translation gives CASRRASGGDQETQYF.